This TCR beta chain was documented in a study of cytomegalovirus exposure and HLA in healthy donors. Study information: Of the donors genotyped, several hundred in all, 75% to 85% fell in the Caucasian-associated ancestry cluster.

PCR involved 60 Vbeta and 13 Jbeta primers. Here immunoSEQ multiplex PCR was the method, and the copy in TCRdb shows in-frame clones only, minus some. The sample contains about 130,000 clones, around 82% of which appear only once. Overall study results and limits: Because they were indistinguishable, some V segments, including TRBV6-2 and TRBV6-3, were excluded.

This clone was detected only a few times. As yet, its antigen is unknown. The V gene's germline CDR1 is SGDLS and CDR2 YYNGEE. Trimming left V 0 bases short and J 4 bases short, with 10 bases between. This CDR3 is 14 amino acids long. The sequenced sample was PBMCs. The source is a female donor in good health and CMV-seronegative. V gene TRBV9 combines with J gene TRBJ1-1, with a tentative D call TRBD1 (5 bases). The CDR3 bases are TGTGCCAGCAGCGTAGCTGGGGGGACCACTGAAGCTTTCTTT. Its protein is CASSVAGGTTEAFF.